A selection of T cell receptor beta chains follows, all from one sample in a study of shared clonotypes between healthy human individuals. Repertoires were generated with immunoSEQ multiplex PCR, while TCRdb's copy carries only in-frame clones and drops some. The table shows 2 million to 2.5 million clones, with 80% to 95% occurring only once. Sequencing was carried out using naive CD4+ T cells from PBMCs. The receptors were gathered from a man younger than 30 in good health. Some clones in this sample may be carry-over from other donors' samples. The CDR3 runs from the conserved cysteine through the conserved F or W. A D gene is named only where the DNA matches it firmly. Rows may omit the clone size; those that give it use once, few, many or a size class.

D: .
V: TRBV6-5
J: TRBJ1-5
size: .
DNA: TGTGCCAGCAGCCCTGAACGCGGGCGCAATCAGCCCCAGCATTTT
CDR3: CASSPERGRNQPQHF

D: TRBD2
V: TRBV30
J: TRBJ2-2
size: once
DNA: TGTGCCTGGAGGGGGACTAGCGGGAGGTTCACCGGGGAGCTGTTTTTT
CDR3: CAWRGTSGRFTGELFF

D: TRBD1
V: TRBV19
J: TRBJ2-7
size: .
DNA: TGTGCCAGTAGTAAGAGAAAGGGACAGGGGGCCTACGAGCAGTACTTC
CDR3: CASSKRKGQGAYEQYF

D: TRBD1
V: TRBV28
J: TRBJ1-3
size: .
DNA: TGTGCCAGCAGCCCGGCCGGGACACAGGGGACAGCTGGAAACACCATATATTTT
CDR3: CASSPAGTQGTAGNTIYF

D: .
V: TRBV4-2
J: TRBJ2-7
size: once
DNA: TGTGCCAGCAGCCAAGACAGGACGGTCTCCTACGAGCAGTACTTC
CDR3: CASSQDRTVSYEQYF

D: .
V: TRBV20-1
J: TRBJ1-2
size: few
DNA: TGCAGTGCCCCGCACACAGTGGGCTACACCTTC
CDR3: CSAPHTVGYTF

D: .
V: TRBV9
J: TRBJ2-5
size: .
DNA: TGTGCCAGCAGCGTCCGCCCGGGGAGCCAAGAGACCCAGTACTTC
CDR3: CASSVRPGSQETQYF

D: .
V: TRBV25-1
J: TRBJ1-1
size: .
DNA: TGTGCCAGCAGTGGGGGAACGGGCTGGACTGAAGCTTTCTTT
CDR3: CASSGGTGWTEAFF

D: .
V: TRBV21-1
J: TRBJ1-3
size: .
DNA: TGTGCCAGCAGCAAAGACAGGGACGGAAACACCATATATTTT
CDR3: CASSKDRDGNTIYF

D: .
V: TRBV7-9
J: TRBJ1-2
size: .
DNA: TGTGCCAGCAGCTCCGGACACGAACAGTTACCCCACCTTAACTATGGCTACACCTTC
CDR3: CASSSGHEQLPHLNYGYTF

D: TRBD2
V: TRBV5-1
J: TRBJ2-4
size: .
DNA: TGCGCCAGCAGCCTTGTGCCTAGCGGGAGCAAAAACATTCAGTACTTC
CDR3: CASSLVPSGSKNIQYF

D: .
V: TRBV28
J: TRBJ1-5
size: .
DNA: TGTGCCAGCATTATGGCAGGATACTATAGCAATCAGCCCCAGCATTTT
CDR3: CASIMAGYYSNQPQHF

D: TRBD2
V: TRBV14
J: TRBJ2-7
size: .
DNA: TGTGCCAGCAGGAATAGCGGGAGCTCCTACGAGCAGTACTTC
CDR3: CASRNSGSSYEQYF

D: TRBD2
V: TRBV28
J: TRBJ2-1
size: .
DNA: TGTGCCAGCAGTTTACTAGCGGGAGGGCCAAGGGAGCAGTTCTTC
CDR3: CASSLLAGGPREQFF

D: .
V: TRBV21-1
J: TRBJ1-3
size: .
DNA: TGTGCCAGCAGCAAAGGAACAGCGTTCTTCCCAAGCTCTGGAAACACCATATATTTT
CDR3: CASSKGTAFFPSSGNTIYF

D: TRBD2
V: TRBV5-1
J: TRBJ2-1
size: .
DNA: TGCGCCAGCAGCTTGGGGGTGAGTAGCGGGAGGGGCGAGCAGTTCTTC
CDR3: CASSLGVSSGRGEQFF

D: TRBD2
V: TRBV5-1
J: TRBJ2-1
size: .
DNA: TGCGCCAGCAGCACACTAGCGCCGAGCTCCTACAATGAGCAGTTCTTC
CDR3: CASSTLAPSSYNEQFF

D: .
V: TRBV28
J: TRBJ2-2
size: .
DNA: TGTGCCAGCAGAAGCCGCCCTGTCGCCGGGGAGCTGTTTTTT
CDR3: CASRSRPVAGELFF

D: .
V: TRBV9
J: TRBJ2-7
size: .
DNA: TGTGCCAGCAGCGCATCCCAGGGCGAGCAGTACTTC
CDR3: CASSASQGEQYF

D: TRBD2
V: TRBV30
J: TRBJ2-7
size: .
DNA: TGTGCCTGGAGCGACATTTTGGAGCTAGCGGGGGCAGCCTACGAGCAGTACTTC
CDR3: CAWSDILELAGAAYEQYF

D: .
V: TRBV11-2
J: TRBJ1-6
size: .
DNA: TGTGCCAGCAGCTTAGGTATGGGGGTGTGGAATTCACCCCTCCACTTT
CDR3: CASSLGMGVWNSPLHF

D: .
V: TRBV28
J: TRBJ2-6
size: .
DNA: TGTGCCAGCAGTTCCATCATCCCACAGGGTGATCTTTTTGCCAACGTCCTGACTTTC
CDR3: CASSSIIPQGDLFANVLTF

D: .
V: TRBV9
J: TRBJ2-7
size: .
DNA: TGTGCCAGCATGGGCTATCTCAGCTCCTACGAGCAGTACTTC
CDR3: CASMGYLSSYEQYF

D: TRBD1
V: TRBV7-9
J: TRBJ2-7
size: once
DNA: TGTGCCAGCAGCTTAGTGGCTCAGGGGGCCTACGAGCAGTACTTC
CDR3: CASSLVAQGAYEQYF

D: .
V: TRBV6-5
J: TRBJ2-1
size: .
DNA: TGTGCCAGCAGGACAAAAGTTCTGAATGAGCAGTTCTTC
CDR3: CASRTKVLNEQFF

D: TRBD1
V: TRBV19
J: TRBJ1-5
size: .
DNA: TGTGCCAGTAGTAGGACAGGGTTAAATCAGCCCCAGCATTTT
CDR3: CASSRTGLNQPQHF

D: .
V: TRBV19
J: TRBJ2-1
size: .
DNA: TGTGCCAGTAGTAGGGGGTTACATACAAACAATGAGCAGTTCTTC
CDR3: CASSRGLHTNNEQFF

D: .
V: TRBV5-1
J: TRBJ2-2
size: .
DNA: TGCGCCAGCAGGGACACCCTGAACACCGGGGAGCTGTTTTTT
CDR3: CASRDTLNTGELFF

D: .
V: TRBV28
J: TRBJ2-5
size: .
DNA: TGTGCCAGCAGTTCGCGTGAGACCCAGTACTTC
CDR3: CASSSRETQYF

D: .
V: TRBV4-2
J: TRBJ2-7
size: .
DNA: TGTGCCAGCAGCCAAGATTGGCAGGGCCCCTACGAGCAGTACTTC
CDR3: CASSQDWQGPYEQYF

D: .
V: TRBV28
J: TRBJ1-1
size: .
DNA: TGTGCCAGCAGTTTGGACAGGAACACTGAAGCTTTCTTT
CDR3: CASSLDRNTEAFF

D: .
V: TRBV10-3
J: TRBJ1-1
size: .
DNA: TGTGCCATCAGTGAGTCGGAAGGGAGCTTGTCTCTGGTGAACACTGAAGCTTTCTTT
CDR3: CAISESEGSLSLVNTEAFF

D: .
V: TRBV15
J: TRBJ2-1
size: .
DNA: TGTGCCACCAGCAGACTGGGGGGCCAGGGCCGCAATGAGCAGTTCTTC
CDR3: CATSRLGGQGRNEQFF

D: .
V: TRBV6-1
J: TRBJ2-7
size: once
DNA: TGTGCCAGTAACACGGGGAGGATTCACTACGAGCAGTACTTC
CDR3: CASNTGRIHYEQYF